What follows is one T cell receptor (beta chain) and its context. Its target antigen remains unknown. Per-base qualities were not stored, and no clone one base away is much larger. Donors formed part of the validation cohort, which comprised about 130 subjects and was distinct from the first cohort of some 700 subjects. This entry comes from a study of cytomegalovirus exposure and HLA in healthy donors (TCRdb year 2017). Notes on the research overall: According to a later analysis, the 100 to 150 validation repertoires were produced on the same platform as the 680 or so repertoires of the first cohort. A separate validation cohort of 100 to 150 different subjects was used in addition to the roughly 640-subject first cohort. To predict cytomegalovirus infection status, the study combined high-throughput TCR immunosequencing, statistical association of individual TCRs with disease status, and machine learning. The aim of the study was to test whether cataloging public T cell receptors could identify signatures of past pathogen exposure.

To prepare the library, the immunoSEQ multiplex PCR assay was applied. The study's processing was this. A statistical classification framework was built to diagnose cytomegalovirus status from the catalog of TCR beta chain sequences. TCRdb holds this immuneACCESS table with in-frame rearrangements only. Some clones are missing; in checked studies, unresolved V genes explain under half, and the rest has no known cause. For V, J and clone size, that table is used; D and trimming come from the DNA. In this sample the table shows over 150,000 clones, around 84% of which occur a single time. Of the sample, approximately 2% is held by the ten largest clones. Trimmed from V: 3 bases; trimmed from J: 5 bases; junction bases lacking a gene match: 5. CDR1 and CDR2, looked up from the germline V gene, are MDHEN and SYDVKM. From cysteine to phenylalanine, the CDR3 is 16 amino acids long. The read is trimmed to its CDR3 DNA, 48 bases read in frame from base 1.

Results and caveats for the whole study, not just this receptor: A few of the identified cytomegalovirus-associated TCR beta chains were confirmed in vitro to be specific for cytomegalovirus antigens. According to the authors, the approach could potentially be generalized to other disease states and immunological phenotypes. The classifier was reported to diagnose cytomegalovirus status with high specificity and sensitivity in both the original and validation cohorts. Across donors, most TCR sequences were observed very rarely, whereas some public TCRs were present in many individuals. The study listed 164 TCR beta chains as associated with cytomegalovirus. A later analysis found that TCRs clustered in the first cohort also tended to co-occur in the approximately 120 validation repertoires, with 94% of cluster scores above 0. The validation cohort had no HLA typing available for a later analysis, so co-occurrence within that cohort was assessed over all 130 or so repertoires.

This chain is built from TRBV28 and TRBJ2-2, and 11 junctional nucleotides match TRBD2. Source material: PBMCs. The sequence came from a human donor in good health. CDR3 loop: CASSFWLAGGTGELFF. The bases are TGTGCCAGCAGTTTTTGGCTAGCGGGAGGTACCGGGGAGCTGTTTTTT.